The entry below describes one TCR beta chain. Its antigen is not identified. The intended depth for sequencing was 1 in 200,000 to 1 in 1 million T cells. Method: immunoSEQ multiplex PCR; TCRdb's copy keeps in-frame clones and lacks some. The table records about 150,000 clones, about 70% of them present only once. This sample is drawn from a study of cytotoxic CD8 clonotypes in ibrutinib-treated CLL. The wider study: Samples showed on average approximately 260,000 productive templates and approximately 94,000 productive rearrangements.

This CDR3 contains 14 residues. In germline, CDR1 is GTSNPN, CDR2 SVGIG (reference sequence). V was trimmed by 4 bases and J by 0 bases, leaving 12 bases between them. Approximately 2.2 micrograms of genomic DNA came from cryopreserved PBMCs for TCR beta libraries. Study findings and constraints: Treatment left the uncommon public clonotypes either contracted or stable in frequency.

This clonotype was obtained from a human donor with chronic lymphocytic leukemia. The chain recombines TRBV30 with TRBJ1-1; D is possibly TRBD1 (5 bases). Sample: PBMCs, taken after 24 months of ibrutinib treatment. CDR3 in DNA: TGTGCCTGGACGTGGGGGTCCATGAACACTGAAGCTTTCTTT. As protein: CAWTWGSMNTEAFF.